The 28 T cell receptor beta chains reported below all come from one sample, sequenced in a study of blood T cell repertoires in COVID-19. Data came from immunoSEQ multiplex PCR; TCRdb stores just in-frame clones and leaves some out. The table records some 120,000 clones, approximately 84% of them present only once. Input material: peripheral blood. The source is a man aged 65 to 79 with acute or convalescent COVID-19.

This sequence joins TRBV5-6 and TRBJ2-1; 8 bases match TRBD1. CDR1 and CDR2 (germline): SGHDT, YYEEEE. V was clipped by 5 bases and J by 4 bases; unmatched bases: 8. The length of the CDR3 is 15 residues. The CDR3 bases are TGTGCCAGCAGGAAAGGGACAGGATTATACAATGAGCAGTTCTTC. Amino acid sequence: CASRKGTGLYNEQFF. The complete variable domain, with remaining parts taken from reference TRBV5-6 and TRBJ2-1, reads DAGVTQSPTHLIKTRGQQVTLRCSPKSGHDTVSWYQQALGQGPQFIFQYYEEEERQRGNFPDRFSGHQFPNYSSELNVNALLLGDSALYLCASRKGTGLYNEQFFGPGTRLTVL.

V usage is TRBV18 and J usage is TRBJ2-7; a possible D gene is TRBD1 (6 bases). CDR3 length equals 13 residues. Trimming left V 3 bases short and J 2 bases short, with 8 bases between. Germline-derived CDR1 and CDR2 are KGHSH and LQKENI. CDR3 amino acids: CASSPSGAYEQYF. The DNA for the CDR3 is TGTGCCAGCTCACCTTCAGGGGCCTACGAGCAGTACTTC.

The V call is TRBV5-4, the J call TRBJ2-1, with 9 positions matching TRBD2. Germline V lookup: CDR1 SGHNT, CDR2 YYREEE (reference sequence). The junction had 7 bases not matched to a gene; V was cut back by 4 bases and J by 8 bases. This CDR3 is built from 14 residues. For the CDR3, the DNA is TGTGCCAGCAGCGGGGTAGCGGGGGTCGATGAGCAGTTCTTC. Protein product: CASSGVAGVDEQFF.

This clone was observed a handful of times. The rearrangement uses TRBV6-5 and TRBJ1-2; D gene unclear. Germline V gives CDR1 MNHEY, CDR2 SVGAGI. The CDR3 has 12 amino acids. V lost 10 bases to trimming and J lost 2 bases, with 11 bases between them. The CDR3 nucleotides read TGTGCCACCAACCGAGGGAACTATGGCTACACCTTC. It yields the protein CATNRGNYGYTF.

This chain uses TRBV6-4 with TRBJ2-2; D unclear. The CDR3 runs to 14 residues. Trimming took 4 bases from V and 4 from J, leaving 10 bases between them. Germline loops: CDR1 MRHNA, CDR2 SNTAGT. This CDR3 is CASSVAGGTGELFF. Here the CDR3 DNA reads TGTGCCAGCAGTGTCGCAGGTGGCACCGGGGAGCTGTTTTTT.

The chain is built from TRBV5-1 and TRBJ2-3; TRBD2 might be the D (6 bases). V gave up 0 bases and J gave up 1 base, with 12 bases separating them. Per the germline V gene, CDR1 is SGHRS and CDR2 is YFSETQ. This CDR3 has 16 amino acids. This chain's CDR3 is CASSLAGGAGTDTQYF. For the CDR3, the DNA is TGCGCCAGCAGCTTGGCCGGCGGGGCTGGCACAGATACGCAGTATTTT. Using reference TRBV5-1 and TRBJ2-3 for the parts outside the CDR3, the full variable domain is KAGVTQTPRYLIKTRGQQVTLSCSPISGHRSVSWYQQTPGQGLQFLFEYFSETQRNKGNFPGRFSGRQFSNSRSEMNVSTLELGDSALYLCASSLAGGAGTDTQYFGPGTRLTVL.

This chain links TRBV6-5 with TRBJ1-1; D ambiguous. V lost 2 bases and J 7 bases, leaving 8 bases between the germline ends. This CDR3 is built from 12 residues. Germline loops: CDR1 MNHEY, CDR2 SVGAGI. The CDR3 region has the DNA TGTGCCAGCAGTTACAATGGCCGTGAAGCTTTCTTT. Amino acid sequence: CASSYNGREAFF.

The chain is built from TRBV10-3 and TRBJ1-2; TRBD1 matches at 9 bases. Looked up from germline, CDR1 is ENHRY and CDR2 is SYGVKD. The V and J ends lost 4 bases and 8 bases, in that order; junction bases with no gene match: 8. The CDR3 runs to 14 residues. CDR3 amino acids: CAISVQDRGYGYTF. The CDR3 coding sequence is TGTGCCATCAGTGTCCAAGACAGGGGGTACGGCTACACCTTC.

The gene calls are TRBV10-3 and TRBJ1-6; D is unresolved. The germline V gene encodes CDR1 ENHRY and CDR2 SYGVKD. The CDR3 has 14 residues. The V and J ends lost 4 bases and 10 bases respectively, with 14 bases between them. The CDR3 region is CAISGTRDDSPLHF. The CDR3 bases are TGTGCCATCAGTGGGACGAGGGATGACTCACCCCTCCACTTT.

V and J are TRBV19 and TRBJ1-1, with D perhaps TRBD1 (5 bases). Trimming removed 5 bases at V and 0 bases at J, with 10 bases between. This CDR3 spans 14 amino acids. CDR1 is LNHDA, CDR2 SQIVND, per germline (reference sequence). The CDR3 sequence is CASSPGAVNTEAFF. As DNA, the CDR3 is TGTGCCAGTAGTCCTGGGGCCGTGAACACTGAAGCTTTCTTT. Filled out from reference TRBV19 and TRBJ1-1, the complete variable domain reads DGGITQSPKYLFRKEGQNVTLSCEQNLNHDAMYWYRQDPGQGLRLIYYSQIVNDFQKGDIAEGYSVSREKKESFPLTVTSAQKNPTAFYLCASSPGAVNTEAFFGQGTRLTVV.

This sequence joins TRBV2 and TRBJ2-7, with D tentatively TRBD1 (6 bases). Germline V gene lookup returns CDR1 SNHLY and CDR2 FYNNEI. There are 11 residues in the CDR3. The V end lost 6 bases, the J end lost 4 bases, and 7 bases lay between the germline ends. CDR3 sequence reads: CASSGQYEQYF. For the CDR3, the DNA is TGTGCCAGCAGCGGACAGTACGAGCAGTACTTC.

This chain uses TRBV6-1 with TRBJ2-7, with D hard to call. CDR3 length: 13 amino acids. V gave up 2 bases and J gave up 1 base, with 6 bases separating them. CDR1 MNHNS and CDR2 SASEGT come from the germline V gene. This CDR3 reads CASSETLSYEQYF. CDR3 in DNA: TGTGCCAGCAGTGAAACATTGTCCTACGAGCAGTACTTC.

The J gene is TRBJ1-4, the V gene TRBV5-1; a weak D match, TRBD1 (5 bases). V was trimmed by 4 bases and J by 5 bases, leaving 15 bases between them. The germline V gene encodes CDR1 SGHRS and CDR2 YFSETQ. The CDR3 spans 15 residues. The CDR3, as DNA: TGCGCCAGCAGCCTGTCCGGGCCAGGGAATGAAAAACTGTTTTTT. Translation: CASSLSGPGNEKLFF.

J is TRBJ2-3 and V is TRBV6-5; D is perhaps TRBD2 (5 bases). Germline-derived CDR1 and CDR2 are MNHEY and SVGAGI. The germline V and J ends were trimmed by 6 bases and 6 bases, with 13 bases remaining between them. The CDR3 sequence is 13 residues long. The CDR3 region has the DNA TGTGCCAGCAGCCCCCTGAGGGAGGATACGCAGTATTTT. Amino acid sequence: CASSPLREDTQYF.

The chain joins TRBV7-8 to TRBJ2-5; TRBD2 matches at 11 bases. The CDR3 consists of 16 residues. V was pared by 6 bases and J by 4 bases, with 10 bases of the junction left unmatched. The germline CDR1 and CDR2 sequences are SGHVS and FQNEAQ. CDR3 sequence reads: CASRKASGGYRETQYF. The CDR3 region has the DNA TGTGCCAGCAGGAAGGCTAGCGGGGGGTATCGAGAGACCCAGTACTTC.

The J gene is TRBJ1-5, the V gene TRBV12-5, with D possibly being TRBD1 (5 bases). The CDR3 spans 17 residues. Germline V gene sequence: CDR1 LGHNT, CDR2 FRNRAP. V was trimmed by 0 bases and J by 6 bases, leaving 18 bases between them. DNA of the CDR3: TGTGCTAGTGGTTTGGTACGTCGGCAGGGCATGAGTCAGCCCCAGCATTTT. Its translation: CASGLVRRQGMSQPQHF.

This clone turned up a few times. The chain links TRBV5-1 to TRBJ1-6; D ambiguous. The CDR3 covers 15 residues. Trimming pared 1 base from V and 5 bases from J, leaving 10 bases between. CDR1 is SGHRS and CDR2 is YFSETQ in the germline V gene. The CDR3 coding sequence is TGCGCCAGCAGCTTGACAAACCTCGATAATTCACCCCTCCACTTT. This sequence encodes CASSLTNLDNSPLHF.

This clone appeared a single time. The chain joins TRBV7-9 to TRBJ1-2; 11 bases match TRBD1. J was trimmed by 7 bases and V by 3 bases; bases with no gene match: 10. The CDR3 runs 16 residues. Per the germline V gene, CDR1 is SEHNR and CDR2 is FQNEAQ (reference sequence). The CDR3, as DNA: TGTGCCAGCAGCTTTTTTCCCGGACAGGGGGCCCGTGGCTACACCTTC. Translating gives CASSFFPGQGARGYTF.

V is TRBV7-2 and J is TRBJ2-3; weak D call: TRBD2 (5 bases). The CDR3 loop spans 13 amino acids. V was trimmed by 3 bases and J by 14 bases, leaving 18 bases between them. CDR1 and CDR2 from the germline V gene are SGHTA and FQGNSA. The CDR3 is CASSLTGKRGRYF. CDR3 sequence (DNA): TGTGCCAGCAGCTTGACCGGGAAGAGAGGTCGGTATTTT.

V and J are TRBV29-1 and TRBJ1-3; D may be TRBD1 (5 bases). The CDR3 runs 14 residues. Germline V CDR1 and CDR2: SQVTM, ANQGSEA. Trimming left V 6 bases short and J 0 bases short, with 12 bases between. The CDR3 DNA sequence: TGCAGCGTGCGCACAGGAATCTCTGGAAACACCATATATTTT. It encodes CSVRTGISGNTIYF.

This chain joins TRBV27 and TRBJ2-1; 9 nucleotides match TRBD1. Trimming at V came to 5 bases and at J to 7 bases, leaving 6 bases not matched to a gene. The CDR3 spans 14 residues. From germline, CDR1 is MNHEY and CDR2 SMNVEV (reference sequence). The CDR3 here is CASSPATGGNEQFF. Here the CDR3 DNA reads TGTGCCAGCAGTCCGGCGACAGGGGGGAATGAGCAGTTCTTC.

V gene TRBV5-4 combines with J gene TRBJ2-2, with D tentatively TRBD1 (6 bases). The V gene's germline CDR1 is SGHNT and CDR2 YYREEE (reference sequence). V was trimmed by 2 bases and J by 2 bases, leaving 10 bases between them. The CDR3 length is 15 residues. The CDR3, as DNA: TGTGCCAGCAGCTTCGGACAGATTAACACCGGGGAGCTGTTTTTT. Its translation: CASSFGQINTGELFF.

In the case of this clone: This sample includes further DNA sequences coding for the same CDR3. This chain uses TRBV7-2 with TRBJ1-2, with 9 bases lining up with TRBD1. The CDR3 extends over 15 amino acids. Germline loops: CDR1 SGHTA, CDR2 FQGNSA. The V and J ends lost 1 base and 0 bases, in that order; junction bases with no gene match: 0. CDR3 DNA: TGTGCCAGCAGCTTAGGGACAGGGGCTAACTATGGCTACACCTTC. Protein product: CASSLGTGANYGYTF.

This rearrangement joins TRBV9 to TRBJ1-1; TRBD1 aligns across 10 bases. V shed 1 base and J 12 bases; nucleotides not matched to a gene: 3. The germline V gene has CDR1 SGDLS and CDR2 YYNGEE. The CDR3 totals 12 residues. The CDR3 sequence: CASSVPGQGPFF. For the CDR3, the DNA is TGTGCCAGCAGCGTACCGGGACAGGGGCCTTTCTTT.

This clone has just a few counts. The gene calls are TRBV28 and TRBJ1-1, with TRBD1 as a possible D gene (6 bases). Deletions cut 3 bases from V and 1 base from J, with 6 bases between. The CDR3 covers 13 residues. Germline CDR1 MDHEN, CDR2 SYDVKM. The CDR3 DNA reads TGTGCCAGCAGTTTGGGGGCGAACACTGAAGCTTTCTTT. This encodes CASSLGANTEAFF. Full variable domain (rest looked up from reference TRBV28 and TRBJ1-1): DVKVTQSSRYLVKRTGEKVFLECVQDMDHENMFWYRQDPGLGLRLIYFSYDVKMKEKGDIPEGYSVSREKKERFSLILESASTNQTSMYLCASSLGANTEAFFGQGTRLTVV.

The V call is TRBV5-1, the J call TRBJ2-5, with TRBD2 matching 14 bases. With V trimmed by 4 bases and J by 5 bases, 7 bases remained unmatched. This CDR3 has 16 amino acids. Per the germline V gene, CDR1 is SGHRS and CDR2 is YFSETQ. The CDR3 coding sequence is TGCGCCAGCAGCATAGGGACTAGCGGGGGTATGGAGACCCAGTACTTC. Translating it yields CASSIGTSGGMETQYF. The full variable domain, its missing parts supplied by reference TRBV5-1 and TRBJ2-5, is KAGVTQTPRYLIKTRGQQVTLSCSPISGHRSVSWYQQTPGQGLQFLFEYFSETQRNKGNFPGRFSGRQFSNSRSEMNVSTLELGDSALYLCASSIGTSGGMETQYFGPGTRLLVL.

The rearrangement links TRBV6-5 to TRBJ1-1; a possible D gene is TRBD1 (6 bases). CDR1 and CDR2 from the germline V gene are MNHEY and SVGAGI. CDR3 size: 13 residues. The germline V and J ends were trimmed by 6 bases and 11 bases, with 19 bases remaining between them. Written as DNA, the CDR3 is TGTGCCAGCAGACGAGACGGACAGTCCCGGGCTTTCTTT. It encodes CASRRDGQSRAFF.

This chain joins TRBV5-1 and TRBJ2-6; D call uncertain. CDR1 and CDR2 (germline): SGHRS, YFSETQ. V lost 4 bases and J lost 4, with 15 bases in between. The CDR3 runs 16 residues. The CDR3 nucleotides read TGCGCCAGCAGCCCGGTGAGTGGTCCCGGGGCCAACGTCCTGACTTTC. Its translation: CASSPVSGPGANVLTF.